This is a list of T cell receptor beta chains from one sample in a study of regulatory T cells in long-lasting Graves disease. TCRdb itself ran the multiplex PCR reads through MiXCR, one entry per CDR3 protein. The sample holds 350,000 to 450,000 distinct CDR3 sequences, under 25% seen once. The sample consisted of peripheral blood mononuclear cells (PBMCs), taken when the disease was refractory, from a patient treated with antithyroid drugs. The receptors stem from a female donor with Graves disease. CDR3s include the opening cysteine and the closing phenylalanine or tryptophan. The D gene is left open where the match is weak. Clone size appears in some rows only: once, few, many, or a class for an expanded clone.

D gene: TRBD1
J gene: TRBJ2-7
clone size: once
V gene: TRBV29-1
CDR3 length: 11
CDR3 protein: CSGRTGLKQYF
CDR3 DNA: TGCAGCGGTCGGACAGGTCTTAAGCAGTACTTC

D gene: NA
J gene: TRBJ1-2
clone size: NA
V gene: TRBV5-1
CDR3 length: 13
CDR3 protein: CASSPNPGYGYTF
CDR3 DNA: TGCGCCAGCAGCCCAAACCCCGGGTATGGCTACACCTTC

D gene: NA
J gene: TRBJ2-2
clone size: many
V gene: TRBV2
CDR3 length: 15
CDR3 protein: CASGPGQLNTGELFF
CDR3 DNA: TGTGCCAGCGGTCCGGGACAACTAAACACCGGGGAGCTGTTTTTT

D gene: TRBD2
J gene: TRBJ2-7
clone size: many
V gene: TRBV27
CDR3 length: 13
CDR3 protein: CASSLSFQTSKDF
CDR3 DNA: TGTGCCAGCAGTTTATCGTTCCAGACTAGCAAGGACTTC

D gene: NA
J gene: TRBJ2-3
clone size: NA
V gene: TRBV11-2
CDR3 length: 16
CDR3 protein: CASSLHPAVSTDTQYF
CDR3 DNA: TGTGCCAGCAGCCTCCACCCGGCTGTTAGCACAGATACGCAGTATTTT

D gene: TRBD1
J gene: TRBJ2-4
clone size: many
V gene: TRBV11-2
CDR3 length: 15
CDR3 protein: CASSLEQGVQNIQYF
CDR3 DNA: TGTGCCAGCAGCTTAGAGCAGGGGGTACAGAACATTCAGTACTTC

D gene: NA
J gene: TRBJ2-2
clone size: many
V gene: TRBV7-2
CDR3 length: 11
CDR3 protein: CASGYTGELFF
CDR3 DNA: TGTGCCAGCGGCTACACCGGGGAGCTGTTTTTT

D gene: NA
J gene: TRBJ2-7
clone size: many
V gene: TRBV28
CDR3 length: 11
CDR3 protein: CASRSEGEQYF
CDR3 DNA: TGTGCCAGCAGGTCCGAGGGGGAGCAGTACTTC

D gene: TRBD2
J gene: TRBJ2-4
clone size: NA
V gene: TRBV28
CDR3 length: 16
CDR3 protein: CASSSGGTKKKNIQYF
CDR3 DNA: TGTGCCAGCAGCTCGGGAGGGACAAAGAAAAAAAACATTCAGTACTTC

D gene: TRBD1
J gene: TRBJ2-7
clone size: NA
V gene: TRBV27
CDR3 length: 15
CDR3 protein: CASSLSTGPIYEQYF
CDR3 DNA: TGTGCCAGCAGTTTATCGACAGGGCCGATCTACGAGCAGTACTTC

D gene: NA
J gene: TRBJ2-2
clone size: NA
V gene: TRBV6-1
CDR3 length: 14
CDR3 protein: CASSPPGGIGELFF
CDR3 DNA: TGTGCCAGCAGCCCCCCGGGGGGCATCGGGGAGCTGTTTTTT

D gene: TRBD1
J gene: TRBJ2-7
clone size: NA
V gene: TRBV9
CDR3 length: 15
CDR3 protein: CASSPTGRIGYEQYF
CDR3 DNA: TGTGCCAGCAGCCCGACAGGGAGAATTGGCTACGAGCAGTACTTC

D gene: NA
J gene: TRBJ1-1
clone size: NA
V gene: TRBV9
CDR3 length: 13
CDR3 protein: CASSGQPNTEAFF
CDR3 DNA: TGTGCCAGCAGCGGCCAGCCAAACACTGAAGCTTTCTTT

D gene: TRBD1
J gene: TRBJ1-2
clone size: many
V gene: TRBV29-1
CDR3 length: 14
CDR3 protein: CSATGAPGVYGYTF
CDR3 DNA: TGCAGCGCCACAGGGGCCCCCGGGGTCTATGGCTACACCTTC

D gene: TRBD1
J gene: TRBJ2-5
clone size: NA
V gene: TRBV11-2
CDR3 length: 15
CDR3 protein: CASSQDDRGVETQYF
CDR3 DNA: TGTGCCAGCAGCCAAGACGACAGGGGGGTCGAGACCCAGTACTTC

D gene: NA
J gene: TRBJ1-1
clone size: NA
V gene: TRBV19
CDR3 length: 15
CDR3 protein: CASSIDKAENTEAFF
CDR3 DNA: TGTGCCAGTAGTATAGATAAAGCAGAGAACACTGAAGCTTTCTTT